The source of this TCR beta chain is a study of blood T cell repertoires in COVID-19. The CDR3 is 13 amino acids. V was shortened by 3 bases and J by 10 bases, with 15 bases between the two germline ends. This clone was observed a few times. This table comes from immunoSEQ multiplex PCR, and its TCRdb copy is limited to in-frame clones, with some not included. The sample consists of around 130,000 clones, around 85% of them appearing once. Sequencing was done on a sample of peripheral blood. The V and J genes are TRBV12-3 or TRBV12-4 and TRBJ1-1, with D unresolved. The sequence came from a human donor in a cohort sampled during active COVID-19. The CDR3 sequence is CASSFIRQSGAFF. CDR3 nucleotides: TGTGCCAGCAGTTTCATTCGGCAGAGCGGAGCTTTCTTT.